This TCR beta chain was identified during a study of human CD8 memory T cell subsets. Libraries for TCR beta were constructed using UMI-labeled 5' RACE. For each CDR3 protein, TCRdb gives one entry from its re-call of the 5' RACE reads, without DNA. The listing records some 10,000 distinct CDR3 sequences. TPEX cells were exhausted-like CCR7+ PD-1+ TIGIT+ early memory CD8+ T cells. Healthy donors' buffy coats supplied the PBMC. CDR3 size: 15 residues. Germline loops: CDR1 GTSNPN, CDR2 SVGIG (reference sequence). The sample comprised CD8+ T cells from PBMCs. The chain joins TRBV30 to TRBJ2-1; TCRdb lists TRBD1, though no DNA is available to test this call. The clonotype was recovered from a human donor in good health. This CDR3 reads CAWSGDSFTYNEQFF.